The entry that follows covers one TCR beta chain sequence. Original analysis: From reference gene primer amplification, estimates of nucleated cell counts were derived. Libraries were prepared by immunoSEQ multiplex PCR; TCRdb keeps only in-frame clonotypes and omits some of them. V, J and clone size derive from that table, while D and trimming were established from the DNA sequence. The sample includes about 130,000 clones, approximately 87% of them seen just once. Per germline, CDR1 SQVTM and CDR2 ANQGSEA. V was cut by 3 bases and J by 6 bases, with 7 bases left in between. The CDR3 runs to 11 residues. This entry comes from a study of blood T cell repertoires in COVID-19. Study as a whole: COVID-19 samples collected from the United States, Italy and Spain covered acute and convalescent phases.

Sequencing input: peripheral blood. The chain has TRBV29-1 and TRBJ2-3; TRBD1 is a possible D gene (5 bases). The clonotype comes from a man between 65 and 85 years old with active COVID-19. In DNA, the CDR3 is TGCAGCGTTGACAGGGCGGATACGCAGTATTTT. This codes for CSVDRADTQYF.